This T cell receptor (beta chain) was identified during a study of cytomegalovirus exposure and HLA in healthy donors. About this clone itself: Its specificity is not known.

It was with 60 Vbeta and 13 Jbeta primers that the PCR ran. Method: immunoSEQ multiplex PCR; TCRdb's copy keeps in-frame clones and lacks some. The repertoire has tens of thousands of clones, around 70% of them found once; the top ten carry around 10%. General study results and limits: As confirmed in vitro, three CMV-associated chains were specific for CMV antigens. In a later analysis, an Asian-associated ancestry cluster reportedly showed fewer N-insertions than the approximately 670-donor mean.

The CDR3 is made up of 16 amino acids. The germline gives CDR1 SGHDN, CDR2 FVKESK. The ends lost 1 base at V and 2 bases at J; junction bases unmatched: 7. The J gene is TRBJ2-7, the V gene TRBV14; 8 positions agree with TRBD2. Sequenced material: PBMCs. This TCR was sampled from a woman in her forties or fifties in good health and CMV-seronegative. This CDR3 reads CASSQVPGGNPYEQYF. CDR3 nucleotides: TGTGCCAGCAGCCAAGTGCCGGGGGGGAACCCCTACGAGCAGTACTTC.